Here is one T cell receptor beta chain with its context. Original methodology: Amplification of reference gene primers provided the estimated nucleated cell counts. Assay used: immunoSEQ multiplex PCR; TCRdb lists only in-frame clones, some missing. From that table come the V and J calls and clone size; the DNA was used to work out D and trimming. In the table there are around 150,000 clones, about 93% of which are singletons. These data originate in a study of blood T cell repertoires in COVID-19. Study-level background: The study drew acute and convalescent COVID-19 samples from the United States, Italy and Spain. PBMCs, B-cell-depleted T cells, or T cells were the source of the cDNA or gDNA that made up the material.

V lost 3 bases, J lost 6 bases, and 18 bases lay in between. CDR3 length: 16 amino acids. In germline, CDR1 is SGHNT, CDR2 YYREEE (reference sequence). Sequencing was carried out using peripheral blood. The receptor was isolated from a woman in her fifties or sixties with acute or convalescent COVID-19. The rearrangement joins TRBV5-4 to TRBJ2-2; tentative D call: TRBD1 (5 bases). The CDR3, as DNA: TGTGCCAGCAGCTCAAACTACAGGACCCTCGCCGGGGAGCTGTTTTTT. Its protein product is CASSSNYRTLAGELFF. The whole variable domain, remainder taken from reference TRBV5-4 and TRBJ2-2, is ETGVTQSPTHLIKTRGQQVTLRCSSQSGHNTVSWYQQALGQGPQFIFQYYREEENGRGNFPPRFSGLQFPNYSSELNVNALELDDSALYLCASSSNYRTLAGELFFGEGSRLTVL.